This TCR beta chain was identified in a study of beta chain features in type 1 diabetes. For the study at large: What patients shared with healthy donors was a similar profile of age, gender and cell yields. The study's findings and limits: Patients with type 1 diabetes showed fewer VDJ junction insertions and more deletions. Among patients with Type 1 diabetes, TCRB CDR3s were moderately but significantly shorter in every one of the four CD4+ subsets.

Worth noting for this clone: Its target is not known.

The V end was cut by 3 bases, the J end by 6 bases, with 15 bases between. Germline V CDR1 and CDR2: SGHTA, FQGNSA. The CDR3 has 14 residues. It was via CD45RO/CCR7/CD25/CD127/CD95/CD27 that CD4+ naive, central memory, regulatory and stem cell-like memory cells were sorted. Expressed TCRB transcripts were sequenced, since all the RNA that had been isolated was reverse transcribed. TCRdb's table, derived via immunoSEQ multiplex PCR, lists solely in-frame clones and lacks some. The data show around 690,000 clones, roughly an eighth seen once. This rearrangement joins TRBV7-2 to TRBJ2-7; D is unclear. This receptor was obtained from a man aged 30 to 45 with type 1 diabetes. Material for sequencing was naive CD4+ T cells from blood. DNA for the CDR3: TGTGCCAGCAGCTTTAGTAACAAGAAGCCCGAGCAGTACTTC. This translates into CASSFSNKKPEQYF.